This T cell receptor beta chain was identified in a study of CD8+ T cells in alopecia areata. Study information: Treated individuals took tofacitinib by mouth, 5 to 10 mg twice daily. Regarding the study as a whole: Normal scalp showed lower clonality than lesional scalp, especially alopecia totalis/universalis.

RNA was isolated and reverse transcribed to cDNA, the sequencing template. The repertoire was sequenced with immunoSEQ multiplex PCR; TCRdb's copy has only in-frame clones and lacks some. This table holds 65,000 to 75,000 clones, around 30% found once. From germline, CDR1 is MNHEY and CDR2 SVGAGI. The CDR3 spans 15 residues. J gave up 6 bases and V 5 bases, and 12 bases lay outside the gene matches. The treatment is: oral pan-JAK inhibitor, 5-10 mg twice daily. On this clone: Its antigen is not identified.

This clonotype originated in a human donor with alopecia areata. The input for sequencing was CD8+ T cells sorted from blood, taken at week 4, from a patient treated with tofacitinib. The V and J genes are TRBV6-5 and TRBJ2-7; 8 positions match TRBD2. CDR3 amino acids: CASSPLRGAIGEQYF. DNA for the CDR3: TGTGCCAGCAGTCCCCTGCGGGGGGCTATTGGCGAGCAGTACTTC.